This paragraph covers one T cell receptor beta chain sequence. Sequencing was performed with immunoSEQ multiplex PCR; in TCRdb, only in-frame clones are kept and a portion is missing. The data hold 70,000 to 95,000 clones, with around 87% observed a single time. Germline lookup yields CDR1 SGHAT and CDR2 FQNNGV. The ends lost 1 base at V and 4 bases at J; junction bases unmatched: 4. This CDR3 spans 15 amino acids. The sample originates from a study of control samples from healthy donors and cancer patients. The rearrangement links TRBV11-2 to TRBJ2-1, with 7 bases that match TRBD2. The sequenced sample consisted of blood. The source is a man aged 45-60 years in good health. The CDR3 is CASSLGSGAYNEQFF. CDR3 bases: TGTGCCAGCAGCTTAGGGAGCGGGGCGTACAATGAGCAGTTCTTC.